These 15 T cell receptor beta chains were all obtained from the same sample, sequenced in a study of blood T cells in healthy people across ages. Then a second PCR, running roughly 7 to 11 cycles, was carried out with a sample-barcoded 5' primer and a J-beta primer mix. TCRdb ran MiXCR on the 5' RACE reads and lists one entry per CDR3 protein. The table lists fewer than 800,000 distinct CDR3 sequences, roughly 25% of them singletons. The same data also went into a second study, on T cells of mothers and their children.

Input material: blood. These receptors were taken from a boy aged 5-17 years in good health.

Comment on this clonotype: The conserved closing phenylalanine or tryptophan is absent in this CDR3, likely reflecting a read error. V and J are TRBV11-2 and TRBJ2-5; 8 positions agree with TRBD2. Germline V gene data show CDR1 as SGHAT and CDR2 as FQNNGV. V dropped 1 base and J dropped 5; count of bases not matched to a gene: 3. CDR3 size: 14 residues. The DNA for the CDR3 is TGTGCCAGCAGCTTAGCGGGAGGGCACGAGACCCAGTACATC. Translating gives CASSLAGGHETQYI.

The DNA for the CDR3 is TGTGCCAGCAGTTCGCAGGTGGGACAAACCTACGAGCAGTACTTC. Amino acid sequence: CASSSQVGQTYEQYF. This chain connects TRBV12-3 or TRBV12-4 to TRBJ2-5, with D possibly TRBD1 on 6 matching bases. Judging by the DNA end, TRBJ2-7 fits better; the J call may be wrong. The CDR3 extends over 15 amino acids.

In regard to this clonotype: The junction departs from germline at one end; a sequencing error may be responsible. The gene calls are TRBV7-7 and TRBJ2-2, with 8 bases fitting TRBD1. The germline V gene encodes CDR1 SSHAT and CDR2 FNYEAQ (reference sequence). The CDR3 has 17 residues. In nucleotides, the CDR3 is TGTGCTAGCAGCTCCCACCACGGGACAGGGAACACCGGGGAGCTGTTTTTT. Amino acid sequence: CASSSHHGTGNTGELFF.

CDR3 nucleotide sequence: TGTGCCACCAGCAGAGATCTTTTGGGGCTAGCGGGGGACAATGAGCAGTTCTTC. Amino acid sequence: CATSRDLLGLAGDNEQFF. V is TRBV15 and J is TRBJ2-1, with TRBD2 matching 10 bases. J was trimmed by 5 bases and V by 0 bases; bases with no gene match: 10. Germline loops: CDR1 LNHNV, CDR2 YYDKDF (reference sequence). The CDR3 runs to 18 residues. The whole variable domain, filled in from reference TRBV15 and TRBJ2-1, reads DAMVIQNPRYQVTQFGKPVTLSCSQTLNHNVMYWYQQKSSQAPKLLFHYYDKDFNNEADTPDNFQSRRPNTSFCFLDIRSPGLGDTAMYLCATSRDLLGLAGDNEQFFGPGTRLTVL.

CDR3 DNA sequence: TGTGCCAGCAGCTTAGGGAGTCGGGGAGATCAGCCCCAGCATTTT. This encodes CASSLGSRGDQPQHF. This chain joins TRBV7-8 and TRBJ1-5, with D hard to call. The CDR3 has 15 residues. Deletions cut 1 base from V and 5 bases from J, with 12 bases between. CDR1 and CDR2 from the germline V gene are SGHVS and FQNEAQ.

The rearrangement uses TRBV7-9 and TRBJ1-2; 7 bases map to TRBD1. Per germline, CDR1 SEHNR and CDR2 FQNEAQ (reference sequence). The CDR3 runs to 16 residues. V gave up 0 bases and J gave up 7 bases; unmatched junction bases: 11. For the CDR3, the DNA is TGTGCCAGCAGCTTAGCAGGGACAGCCAAGAGCGGTGGCTACACCTTC. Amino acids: CASSLAGTAKSGGYTF.

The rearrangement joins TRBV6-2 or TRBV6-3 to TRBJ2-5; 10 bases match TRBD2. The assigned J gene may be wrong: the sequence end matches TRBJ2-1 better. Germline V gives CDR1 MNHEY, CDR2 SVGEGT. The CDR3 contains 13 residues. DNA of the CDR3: TGTGCCAGCAGAACTAGCGGGGAAGGTGAGCAGTTCTTC. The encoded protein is CASRTSGEGEQFF.

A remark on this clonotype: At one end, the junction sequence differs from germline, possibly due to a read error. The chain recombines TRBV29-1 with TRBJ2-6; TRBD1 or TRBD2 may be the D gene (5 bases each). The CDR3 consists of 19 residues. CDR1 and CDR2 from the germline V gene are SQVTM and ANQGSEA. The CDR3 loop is CSAEDQKIRWGLGANVLTF. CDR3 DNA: TGCAGCGCTGAAGATCAAAAGATCCGGTGGGGGTTAGGGGCCAACGTCCTGACTTTC. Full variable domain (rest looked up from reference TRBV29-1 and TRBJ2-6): SAVISQKPSRDICQRGTSLTIQCQVDSQVTMMFWYRQQPGQSLTLIATANQGSEATYESGFVIDKFPISRPNLTFSTLTVSNMSPEDSSIYLCSAEDQKIRWGLGANVLTFGAGSRLTVL.

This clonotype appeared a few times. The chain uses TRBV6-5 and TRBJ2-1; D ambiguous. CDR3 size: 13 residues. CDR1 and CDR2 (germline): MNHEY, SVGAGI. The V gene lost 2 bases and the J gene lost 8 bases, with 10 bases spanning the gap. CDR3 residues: CASSYPPEDEQFF. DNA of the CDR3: TGTGCCAGCAGTTACCCTCCGGAAGATGAGCAGTTCTTC.

In DNA, the CDR3 is TGTGCCAGCAGAACCGGGACAGTACTAGTCACCGGGGAGCTGTTTTTT. Residues: CASRTGTVLVTGELFF. The chain carries TRBV11-2 and TRBJ2-2, with TRBD1 matching 7 bases. The junction had 11 bases not matched to a gene; V was cut back by 6 bases and J by 4 bases. Per the germline V gene, CDR1 is SGHAT and CDR2 is FQNNGV. The CDR3 length is 16 residues.

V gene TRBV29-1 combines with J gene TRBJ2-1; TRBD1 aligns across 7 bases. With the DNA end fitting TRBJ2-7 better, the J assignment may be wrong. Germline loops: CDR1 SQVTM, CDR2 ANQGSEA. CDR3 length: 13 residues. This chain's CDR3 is CSVGGQPSYEQYF. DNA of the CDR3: TGCAGCGTTGGGGGACAGCCCTCCTACGAGCAGTACTTC.

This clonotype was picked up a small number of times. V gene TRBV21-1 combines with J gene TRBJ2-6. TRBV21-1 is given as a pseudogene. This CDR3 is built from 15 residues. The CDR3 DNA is TGTGCCAGCAGCAAAGACATCTCTGGGGCCAACGTCCTGACTTTC. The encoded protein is CASSKDISGANVLTF.

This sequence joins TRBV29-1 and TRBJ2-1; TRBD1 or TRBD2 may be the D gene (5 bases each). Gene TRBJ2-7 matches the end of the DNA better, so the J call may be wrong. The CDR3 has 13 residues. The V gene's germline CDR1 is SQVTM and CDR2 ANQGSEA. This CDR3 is CSVGEGTIDEQYF. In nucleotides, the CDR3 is TGCAGCGTAGGAGAGGGGACGATCGACGAGCAGTACTTC.

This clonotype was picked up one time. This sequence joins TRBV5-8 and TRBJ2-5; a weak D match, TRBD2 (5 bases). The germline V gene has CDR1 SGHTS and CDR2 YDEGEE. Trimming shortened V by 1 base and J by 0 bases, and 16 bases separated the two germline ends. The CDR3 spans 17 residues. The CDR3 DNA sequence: TGTGCCAGCAGCTTGAAGCGGCTAGCCCTTTACCAAGAGACCCAGTACTTC. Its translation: CASSLKRLALYQETQYF.

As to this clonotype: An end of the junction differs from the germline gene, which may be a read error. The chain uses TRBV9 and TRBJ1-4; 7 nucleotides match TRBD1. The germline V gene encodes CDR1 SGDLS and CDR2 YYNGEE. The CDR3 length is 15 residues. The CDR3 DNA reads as TGTGCCAGCAGCGGCGGGGACAGTTTTAATGAAAAACTGGTTTTT. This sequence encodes CASSGGDSFNEKLVF.